This T cell receptor (beta chain) was profiled in a study of blood T cells in healthy people across ages. In this sample, this clonotype turned up a few times. Trimming left V 1 base short and J 4 bases short, with 14 bases between. This CDR3 has 15 residues. The V gene's germline CDR1 is MGHRA and CDR2 YSYEKL. Sample-barcoded 5' priming and a J-beta primer mix drove a second PCR of about 7 to 12 cycles. TCRdb passed the 5' RACE reads through MiXCR, listing each CDR3 protein once. Counted here are roughly 1.7 million distinct CDR3 sequences, about 32% occurring once; the ten biggest clones make up roughly 12%.

The clonotype originates from a woman in her 30s in good health. Material: blood. The chain uses TRBV4-1 and TRBJ2-7; tentatively, D is TRBD1 (5 bases). The CDR3 loop reads CASSQVQQGRYEQYF. CDR3 nucleotides: TGCGCCAGCAGCCAAGTTCAGCAGGGAAGATACGAGCAGTACTTC.